Following are 7 T cell receptor beta chains from one sample sequenced in a study of Ad26.COV2.S vaccination and SARS-CoV-2 variants. The data were produced by immunoSEQ multiplex PCR, yet TCRdb's version contains in-frame clones alone and is incomplete. Of roughly 100,000 clones in the sample, over 70% were seen once. The material was peripheral blood, obtained after recovery from COVID-19. The source is a human donor who had recovered from COVID-19.

The V call is TRBV6-6, the J call TRBJ2-7, with D possibly being TRBD1 or TRBD2 (6 bases each). Trimming removed 6 bases from V and 5 bases from J, with 20 bases in between. CDR1 is MNHNY, CDR2 SVGAGI, per germline (reference sequence). The CDR3 runs 15 residues. CDR3 nucleotide sequence: TGTGCCAGCAGGGACGGGGGCCGGGGTTTGAACGAGCAGTACTTC. Translated, it gives CASRDGGRGLNEQYF.

About this clone: The identical CDR3 is also encoded by other nucleotide sequences in the sample. The chain employs TRBV30 and TRBJ1-5; D remains unclear. V was shortened by 4 bases and J by 7 bases, with 14 bases between the two germline ends. The CDR3 has 13 amino acids. CDR1 is GTSNPN, CDR2 SVGIG, per germline (reference sequence). CDR3 region: CAWNEGVGQPQHF. In DNA form, the CDR3 reads TGTGCCTGGAACGAGGGTGTAGGGCAGCCCCAGCATTTT.

Here the CDR3 DNA reads TGTGCCAGCAGGCCCGGAGGCGATCTTTACGAGCAGTACTTC. Translating it yields CASRPGGDLYEQYF. V gene TRBV6-6 combines with J gene TRBJ2-7; maybe TRBD2 (5 bases). Trimming left V 6 bases short and J 4 bases short, with 16 bases between. Germline V gene data show CDR1 as MNHNY and CDR2 as SVGAGI (reference sequence). This CDR3 has 14 amino acids.

The chain couples TRBV7-3 to TRBJ2-5; D is unclear. V lost 1 base, J lost 5 bases, and 8 bases lay in between. From germline, CDR1 is SGHTA and CDR2 FQGTGA. This CDR3 comprises 13 residues. The CDR3 here is CASSLKARETQYF. CDR3 sequence (DNA): TGTGCCAGCAGCTTAAAGGCGAGGGAGACCCAGTACTTC.

This clone has only one observation. The chain has TRBV4-3 and TRBJ2-5, with D unclear. The J call may be in error: the DNA end matches TRBJ2-7 better. This CDR3 is built from 16 residues. Germline V gene sequence: CDR1 LGHNA, CDR2 YSLEER. This chain's CDR3 is CASSQSRLGYSTEQYF. The CDR3 DNA sequence: TGCGCCAGCAGCCAATCCCGATTAGGTTACTCGACCGAGCAGTACTTC.

The chain uses TRBV19 and TRBJ1-2; D remains ambiguous. The CDR3 is 11 residues long. The germline gives CDR1 LNHDA, CDR2 SQIVND (reference sequence). V lost 8 bases to trimming and J lost 6 bases, with 10 bases between them. The DNA of the CDR3 is TGTGCCAGTCTTACAATCAATGGCTACACCTTC. Encoded protein: CASLTINGYTF.

The chain couples TRBV5-1 to TRBJ2-5, with TRBD2 matching 11 bases. This CDR3 region has 15 residues. V lost 0 bases and J lost 5; bases outside the gene matches: 3. The germline V gene has CDR1 SGHRS and CDR2 YFSETQ. As DNA, the CDR3 is TGCGCCAGCAGCTTGGCTACTAGCGGGGGTGAGACCCAGTACTTC. As protein: CASSLATSGGETQYF.